This is a list of T cell receptor beta chains from one sample in a study of blood T cell repertoires in COVID-19. The data were produced by immunoSEQ multiplex PCR, yet TCRdb's version contains in-frame clones alone and is incomplete. The repertoire has about 75,000 clones, about 74% of them found once; the top ten carry 2.5% to 3%. Sequenced material: peripheral blood. The receptors derive from a human donor with acute or convalescent COVID-19. The donor label of this sample is uncertain. Each CDR3 is given with its conserved first and last residue. The D gene is left open where the match is weak. For some rows the clone size is stated as once, few or many, or as a class when expanded; others skip it.

few | TRBJ2-7 | TRBD2 | TRBV28 | TGTGCCAGCAGTAAGACCAGCGGGAGAGAGGAGCAGTACTTC | CASSKTSGREEQYF
NA | TRBJ1-5 | TRBD1 | TRBV5-5 | TGTGCCAGCAGCTCCCGGGACAGGGTAGGGGTTGGCAATCAGCCCCAGCATTTT | CASSSRDRVGVGNQPQHF
NA | TRBJ1-2 | NA | TRBV4-2 | TGTGCCAGCAGCCAAGATCTTTATGGCTACACCTTC | CASSQDLYGYTF
NA | TRBJ2-5 | TRBD1 | TRBV5-4 | TGTGCCAGCAGCCACCGGACAGGGGATGAGACCCAGTACTTC | CASSHRTGDETQYF
NA | TRBJ1-5 | TRBD1 | TRBV28 | TGTGCCAGCAGGCCTCCGGGACAGGGAGGTCAGCCCCAGCATTTT | CASRPPGQGGQPQHF
NA | TRBJ2-1 | NA | TRBV6-5 | TGTGCCAGCAGTTACTCCGGGAGTCCTGAGCAGTTCTTC | CASSYSGSPEQFF
NA | TRBJ2-3 | TRBD2 | TRBV7-8 | TGTGCCAGCAGCTTAGCCCTAGCGGGAGATACGCAGTATTTT | CASSLALAGDTQYF
NA | TRBJ1-3 | NA | TRBV9 | TGTGCCAGCAGCGTAGAAATAACACAAGTATCTGGAAACACCATATATTTT | CASSVEITQVSGNTIYF
NA | TRBJ2-1 | TRBD2 | TRBV4-3 | TGCGCCAGCAGCCAAGATCCGGGACTAGCGATAAATGAGCAGTTCTTC | CASSQDPGLAINEQFF
NA | TRBJ2-5 | NA | TRBV6-5 | TGTGCCAGCAGTTATTCGTGGTCAGGGGCAGAGACCCAGTACTTC | CASSYSWSGAETQYF
NA | TRBJ1-6 | TRBD1 | TRBV4-1 | TGCGCCAGCAGCCTAAGGGGGACAGGGATAACTGGCTCCTATAATTCACCCCTCCACTTT | CASSLRGTGITGSYNSPLHF
NA | TRBJ2-2 | TRBD1 | TRBV5-1 | TGCGCCAGCAGCTCCGAGGGGACAGGGCGTTTTCCGAACACCGGGGAGCTGTTTTTT | CASSSEGTGRFPNTGELFF
NA | TRBJ1-5 | NA | TRBV6-6 | TGTGCCAGCAGCTCCGGACAGAGATATAGCAATCAGCCCCAGCATTTT | CASSSGQRYSNQPQHF
NA | TRBJ1-4 | NA | TRBV19 | TGTGCCAGTAGACAGGGAAGTAATGAAAAACTGTTTTTT | CASRQGSNEKLFF
few | TRBJ2-2 | NA | TRBV2 | TGTGCCAGCAGTGAATCGGTGAGGCGGACCGGGGAGCTGTTTTTT | CASSESVRRTGELFF
NA | TRBJ2-3 | TRBD2 | TRBV19 | TGTGCCAGTAGCGCGACTAGCGGGGGATTCACAGATACGCAGTATTTT | CASSATSGGFTDTQYF
once | TRBJ2-7 | NA | TRBV18 | TGTGCCAGCTCACCACCGACGACTCAGGGATTGGGCTCCTACGAGCAGTACTTC | CASSPPTTQGLGSYEQYF
NA | TRBJ1-6 | TRBD1 | TRBV14 | TGTGCCAGCAGCCAAGAGGGACAGGGGGGGGCACCCCTCCACTTT | CASSQEGQGGAPLHF
NA | TRBJ2-1 | TRBD1 | TRBV11-3 | TGTGCCAGACAGGGGAGATCCTACAATGAGCAGTTCTTC | CARQGRSYNEQFF
NA | TRBJ2-1 | NA | TRBV11-3 | TGTGCCAGCAGCTTACGGGGGGCAGTCGATGAGCAGTTCTTC | CASSLRGAVDEQFF
NA | TRBJ1-2 | TRBD1 | TRBV6-5 | TGTGCCAGCAGTTACAGGGGGCGCAGGGGGAACTATGGCTACACCTTC | CASSYRGRRGNYGYTF
NA | TRBJ2-7 | TRBD2 | TRBV2 | TGTGCCAGCAGCCTCCGACTAGCAGGCTCCTACGAGCAGTACTTC | CASSLRLAGSYEQYF
NA | TRBJ2-3 | TRBD1 | TRBV28 | TGTGCCAGCAGTCGGGGACAGCCCTTCACAGATACGCAGTATTTT | CASSRGQPFTDTQYF
once | TRBJ2-3 | NA | TRBV11-2 | TGTGCCAGCAGCTTAGACCCGGGGGATACGCAGTATTTT | CASSLDPGDTQYF
NA | TRBJ2-4 | NA | TRBV15 | TGTGCCACCAGCAGAGCTGGGGGTTGGAGGGAAAACATTCAGTACTTC | CATSRAGGWRENIQYF
NA | TRBJ2-1 | TRBD2 | TRBV23-1 | TGCGCCAGCAGTCGGGTAGCGGGAGCTAACAATGAGCAGTTCTTC | CASSRVAGANNEQFF
NA | TRBJ2-3 | TRBD1 | TRBV29-1 | TGCAGCGCCGGACAGGGTCGTGGGCAGTATTTT | CSAGQGRGQYF
NA | TRBJ2-7 | NA | TRBV28 | TGTGCCAGCAGCTACAGCTACGAGCAGTACTTC | CASSYSYEQYF
NA | TRBJ2-7 | TRBD1 | TRBV28 | TGTGCCAGCAGTACCGAGTATAACAGGGGCGAGCAGTACTTC | CASSTEYNRGEQYF
NA | TRBJ1-5 | NA | TRBV6-2/TRBV6-3 | TGTGCCAGCAGCCCTACCGGGGGTCGCAATCAGCCCCAGCATTTT | CASSPTGGRNQPQHF
NA | TRBJ1-5 | NA | TRBV15 | TGTGCCACCAGCAGAGATCGTCAGCCCCAGCATTTT | CATSRDRQPQHF
NA | TRBJ1-4 | NA | TRBV18 | TGTGCCAGCTCACCAGGCCAGGGGAATGAAAAACTGTTTTTT | CASSPGQGNEKLFF
once | TRBJ2-5 | NA | TRBV19 | TGTGCCAGTAGTGAGGGGAGGCAAGAGACCCAGTACTTC | CASSEGRQETQYF
few | TRBJ1-2 | TRBD1 | TRBV28 | TGTGCCAGCAGTTTAGGGACAGGGAAGCTCTATGGCTACACCTTC | CASSLGTGKLYGYTF
NA | TRBJ2-5 | NA | TRBV10-3 | TGTGCCATCAGTGAGTCTGCCCCCCCGGGGGAGACCCAGTACTTC | CAISESAPPGETQYF
few | TRBJ2-3 | TRBD1 | TRBV11-3 | TGTGCCAGCAGCTCCACCGGGACAGGGATCGCAGATACGCAGTATTTT | CASSSTGTGIADTQYF
once | TRBJ1-1 | NA | TRBV19 | TGTGCCAGTAGTATTTCCGGGACATACGTCTCTGAAGCTTTCTTT | CASSISGTYVSEAFF
NA | TRBJ2-1 | TRBD1 | TRBV19 | TGTGCCAGTAGTCGGTCGGTTTCAGGGGGCACTGGCTATGAGCAGTTCTTC | CASSRSVSGGTGYEQFF
NA | TRBJ2-3 | NA | TRBV29-1 | TGCAGCGTCCGAAGAGGGAGCACAGATACGCAGTATTTT | CSVRRGSTDTQYF
NA | TRBJ1-1 | NA | TRBV7-9 | TGTGCCAGCAGGTCGGGGGTGAACACTGAAGCTTTCTTT | CASRSGVNTEAFF
few | TRBJ2-5 | NA | TRBV7-7 | TGTGCTAGCAGCTTAGGGAGATTGGAGAAAGAGACCCAGTACTTC | CASSLGRLEKETQYF
NA | TRBJ2-7 | NA | TRBV6-5 | TGTGCCAGCAGCCGTCCTAGGAACGAGCAGTACTTC | CASSRPRNEQYF
NA | TRBJ2-7 | NA | TRBV28 | TGTGCCAGCAGTTTACTCACGGGAATCCCCGAGCAGTACTTC | CASSLLTGIPEQYF
NA | TRBJ2-3 | NA | TRBV15 | TGTGCCACCAGCAGAGATCCACAGACAGCTGAGTATTTT | CATSRDPQTAEYF
NA | TRBJ2-1 | TRBD2 | TRBV4-3 | TGCGCCAGCAGCCAAGTGAAGACTAGCGGGAGTAATGAGCAGTTCTTC | CASSQVKTSGSNEQFF
NA | TRBJ1-2 | NA | TRBV18 | TGTGCCAGCTCACCGGACAGCAGTGTGCCTAACTATGGCTACACCTTC | CASSPDSSVPNYGYTF
NA | TRBJ1-1 | NA | TRBV2 | TGTGCCAGCAGTGAACGGGGGAACACTGAAGCTTTCTTT | CASSERGNTEAFF
NA | TRBJ1-4 | TRBD1 | TRBV4-2 | TGTGCCAGCAGCCAAGGTCCGGGACAGAGTGAAAAACTGTTTTTT | CASSQGPGQSEKLFF
NA | TRBJ2-7 | NA | TRBV5-1 | TGCGCCAGCAGAAAGGGAGGACACGGCTCCTACGAGCAGTACTTC | CASRKGGHGSYEQYF
few | TRBJ1-5 | NA | TRBV2 | TGTGCCAGCAGTGAATTAAGGTCGGGAGGCAATCAGCCCCAGCATTTT | CASSELRSGGNQPQHF
NA | TRBJ1-1 | NA | TRBV3-1/TRBV3-2 | TGTGCCAGCAGCCAAGATCGGGGGGCTGAAGCTTTCTTT | CASSQDRGAEAFF
few | TRBJ2-3 | TRBD2 | TRBV7-8 | TGTGCCAGCAGCTTAACCAGCGGGGTAACAGATACGCAGTATTTT | CASSLTSGVTDTQYF
NA | TRBJ2-7 | NA | TRBV5-1 | TGCGCCAGCTACTCACAGGAAAACTACGAGCAGTACTTC | CASYSQENYEQYF
once | TRBJ1-4 | NA | TRBV19 | TGTGCCAGTACTCAACATCAGGGAGGTGAAAAACTGTTTTTT | CASTQHQGGEKLFF
few | TRBJ2-3 | NA | TRBV28 | TGTGCCAGCAGCAAATTACAGGGTCCAGATACGCAGTATTTT | CASSKLQGPDTQYF
NA | TRBJ1-5 | NA | TRBV6-5 | TGTGCCAGCAAGGAGGGATATAGCAATCAGCCCCAGCATTTT | CASKEGYSNQPQHF
once | TRBJ2-3 | TRBD2 | TRBV19 | TGTGCCAGTAGCCCGGGACTAGCGGGAGATACGCAGTATTTT | CASSPGLAGDTQYF
NA | TRBJ1-3 | NA | TRBV5-5 | TGTGCCAGCAGCTTAGCAGGGAAGTCTGGAAACACCATATATTTT | CASSLAGKSGNTIYF
few | TRBJ2-2 | TRBD2 | TRBV9 | TGTGCCAGCAGCACGGGACTAGCGGGGGGGCCCCACACCGGGGAGCTGTTTTTT | CASSTGLAGGPHTGELFF